The 23 T cell receptor beta chains reported below all come from one sample, sequenced in a study of T cell responses to AZD1222 COVID-19 vaccine. Sequencing used immunoSEQ multiplex PCR; TCRdb keeps in-frame clones, though not all of them. The sample yields 40,000 to 45,000 clones, roughly 77% seen once. The sample consisted of peripheral blood, taken 28 days after the second dose of the MenACWY control vaccine. These TCRs come from an adult who received the MenACWY meningococcal vaccine as a control.

The V and J genes are TRBV19 and TRBJ1-5, with D possibly matching TRBD1 (5 bases). The CDR3 spans 14 residues. Germline values: CDR1 LNHDA, CDR2 SQIVND (reference sequence). Trimming removed 6 bases from V and 3 bases from J, with 12 bases in between. The CDR3 region has the DNA TGTGCCAGTAGAAAACAGGTGCCCAATCAGCCCCAGCATTTT. The encoded protein is CASRKQVPNQPQHF.

The chain links TRBV2 to TRBJ1-1; D is undetermined. Germline-derived CDR1 and CDR2 are SNHLY and FYNNEI. V was cut by 7 bases and J by 5 bases, with 14 bases left in between. This CDR3 contains 13 residues. DNA for the CDR3: TGTGCCAGCAAAACCCCAAGAGGGACTGAAGCTTTCTTT. Amino acids: CASKTPRGTEAFF. The full variable domain, in which reference TRBV2 and TRBJ1-1 provide the parts outside the CDR3, is EPEVTQTPSHQVTQMGQEVILRCVPISNHLYFYWYRQILGQKVEFLVSFYNNEISEKSEIFDDQFSVERPDGSNFTLKIRSTKLEDSAMYFCASKTPRGTEAFFGQGTRLTVV.

J is TRBJ1-6 and V is TRBV29-1; 7 nucleotides match TRBD1. Per germline, CDR1 SQVTM and CDR2 ANQGSEA. Losses at the gene ends were 4 bases for V and 9 bases for J; bases not matched to a gene: 6. The CDR3 contains 13 residues. The CDR3 loop reads CSVGQGEGSPLHF. As DNA, the CDR3 is TGCAGCGTTGGACAGGGAGAGGGTTCACCCCTCCACTTT.

The genes are TRBV5-4 and TRBJ2-2, with D maybe TRBD1 (6 bases). The length of the CDR3 is 15 residues. The V gene's germline CDR1 is SGHNT and CDR2 YYREEE (reference sequence). Trimming took off 4 bases at V and 1 base at J, with 11 bases between the two ends. CDR3 in DNA: TGTGCCAGCAGCGTCGGGACAAGGAACACCGGGGAGCTGTTTTTT. Translated: CASSVGTRNTGELFF. The whole variable domain, remainder taken from reference TRBV5-4 and TRBJ2-2, is ETGVTQSPTHLIKTRGQQVTLRCSSQSGHNTVSWYQQALGQGPQFIFQYYREEENGRGNFPPRFSGLQFPNYSSELNVNALELDDSALYLCASSVGTRNTGELFFGEGSRLTVL.

The chain is built from TRBV3-1 (or the pseudogene TRBV3-2) and TRBJ2-2; D perhaps matches TRBD1 (6 bases). The V end lost 2 bases, the J end lost 6 bases, and 16 bases lay between the germline ends. CDR3 length equals 16 residues. CDR1 and CDR2 (germline): LGHDT, YNNKEL (reference sequence). CDR3 bases: TGTGCCAGCAGCCAATACAAGAACAGGGCCGCCGGGGAGCTGTTTTTT. It is translated as CASSQYKNRAAGELFF.

Comments on this clone: The sample holds other DNA sequences that translate to the same CDR3. The chain is built from TRBV19 and TRBJ2-1, with 10 nucleotides matching TRBD1. The CDR3 loop spans 15 amino acids. Trimming at V came to 3 bases and at J to 5 bases, leaving 4 bases not matched to a gene. Germline-derived CDR1 and CDR2 are LNHDA and SQIVND (reference sequence). The CDR3 here is CASSIVGTGDNEQFF. The CDR3 bases are TGTGCCAGTAGTATTGTTGGGACAGGGGACAATGAGCAGTTCTTC.

The chain joins TRBV5-4 to TRBJ1-2; no firm D call. CDR3 length: 11 residues. In germline, CDR1 is SGHNT, CDR2 YYREEE (reference sequence). With 0 bases removed from V and 8 bases from J, the gap between germline ends came to 5 bases. DNA of the CDR3: TGTGCCAGCAGCTTGGGGGCCGGCTACACCTTC. Protein: CASSLGAGYTF.

This sequence joins TRBV29-1 and TRBJ1-1; 7 nucleotides match TRBD1. V was pared by 7 bases and J by 0 bases, with 5 bases of the junction left unmatched. Germline V gene data show CDR1 as SQVTM and CDR2 as ANQGSEA. The CDR3 length is 13 residues. The CDR3 DNA follows: TGCAGCGCCCGACAGGGCATGAACACTGAAGCTTTCTTT. It yields the protein CSARQGMNTEAFF.

The chain uses TRBV7-8 and TRBJ2-3; 15 bases agree with TRBD2. The CDR3 has 15 residues. V gave up 4 bases and J gave up 5 bases; unmatched junction bases: 1. From germline, CDR1 is SGHVS and CDR2 FQNEAQ. The CDR3 DNA reads as TGTGCCAGCAGCTCGGGACTAGCGGGGGGAGATACGCAGTATTTT. The encoded protein is CASSSGLAGGDTQYF.

This chain connects TRBV10-2 to TRBJ2-1; TRBD2 matches at 10 bases. CDR3 size: 18 residues. V lost 8 bases and J lost 3; bases outside the gene matches: 16. Per germline, CDR1 WSHSY and CDR2 SAAADI. CDR3 DNA sequence: TGCGCCAGCCTCCAACCGGGACTAGCGACCTTGGGCTACAATGAGCAGTTCTTC. It is translated as CASLQPGLATLGYNEQFF.

The rearrangement links TRBV2 to TRBJ1-3; D ambiguous. CDR3 length: 13 amino acids. V was shortened by 10 bases and J by 2 bases, with 12 bases between the two germline ends. From germline, CDR1 is SNHLY and CDR2 FYNNEI. Written as DNA, the CDR3 is TGTGCCACCTCGGGGAGGGCTGGAAACACCATATATTTT. This sequence encodes CATSGRAGNTIYF.

The V and J genes are TRBV5-4 and TRBJ2-2; 7 positions match TRBD1. From germline, CDR1 is SGHNT and CDR2 YYREEE (reference sequence). V gave up 4 bases and J gave up 3 bases; unmatched junction bases: 9. CDR3 length: 16 residues. The CDR3 nucleotides are TGTGCCAGCAGCCTAACTGGTGACAGGGACACCGGGGAGCTGTTTTTT. Translating gives CASSLTGDRDTGELFF.

The chain uses TRBV10-3 and TRBJ2-1; D is possibly TRBD1 or TRBD2 (6 bases each). Germline loops: CDR1 ENHRY, CDR2 SYGVKD. The ends were cut back, 0 bases at V and 7 bases at J, with 16 bases in the middle. The CDR3 totals 16 residues. In DNA, the CDR3 is TGTGCCATCAGTGAGTCGGGAACGGGGGCATGGAATGAGCAGTTCTTC. Its protein is CAISESGTGAWNEQFF.

Only one count was recorded for this clone. The CDR3 here is CASRSTETQYF. The DNA of the CDR3 is TGTGCCAGCAGATCCACGGAGACCCAGTACTTC. The chain combines TRBV3-1 (or the pseudogene TRBV3-2) with TRBJ2-5, with D hard to call. Germline CDR1 reads LGHDT; CDR2 reads YNNKEL (reference sequence). The CDR3 runs to 11 residues. V dropped 6 bases and J dropped 5 bases, with 7 bases sitting between them.

The chain carries TRBV28 and TRBJ2-5, with D tentatively TRBD2 (6 bases). The germline CDR1 and CDR2 sequences are MDHEN and SYDVKM. V was shortened by 7 bases and J by 5 bases, with 20 bases between the two germline ends. The CDR3 totals 15 residues. The DNA for the CDR3 is TGTGCCAGCAAACCCACCGATGCGGGGAAGGAGACCCAGTACTTC. Translated: CASKPTDAGKETQYF.

The chain uses TRBV21-1 and TRBJ1-2. TRBV21-1 is listed as a pseudogene. The CDR3 sequence is 14 residues long. The CDR3 spells CASSYTGTSYGYTF. DNA of the CDR3: TGTGCCAGCAGCTATACGGGGACCTCCTATGGCTACACCTTC.

This clone was counted once. This chain joins TRBV24-1 and TRBJ2-3; 9 bases match TRBD2. V lost 3 bases, J lost 14 bases, and 8 bases stayed unmatched. Germline V gene lookup returns CDR1 KGHDR and CDR2 SFDVKD. The CDR3 extends over 13 amino acids. The CDR3 DNA sequence: TGTGCCACCAGTGATCCTAGCGGGATTAAGCTGTATTTT. Protein product: CATSDPSGIKLYF.

The chain carries TRBV19 and TRBJ2-1, with 8 bases that match TRBD1. CDR1 is LNHDA, CDR2 SQIVND, per germline (reference sequence). Trimming took 5 bases from V and 6 from J; bases not matched to a gene: 6. The CDR3 has 14 amino acids. This chain's CDR3 is CASSVDRDSNEQFF. CDR3 nucleotide sequence: TGTGCCAGTAGTGTGGACAGGGATAGCAATGAGCAGTTCTTC.

The chain employs TRBV11-2 and TRBJ2-7, with D possibly TRBD1 on 6 matching bases. V shed 6 bases and J shed 4 bases, with 22 bases lying between them. The germline V gene encodes CDR1 SGHAT and CDR2 FQNNGV. CDR3 size: 16 residues. CDR3 amino acids: CASRRGHIFGDYEQYV. The CDR3 DNA reads TGTGCCAGCAGGAGGGGACACATTTTTGGCGATTACGAGCAGTACGTC.

This clone was recorded a few times. The V and J genes are TRBV10-1 and TRBJ2-2; D gene uncertain. The CDR3 has 12 residues. CDR1 is WNHNN and CDR2 is SYGVQD in the germline V gene (reference sequence). The V end lost 6 bases, the J end lost 9 bases, and 11 bases lay between the germline ends. This CDR3 reads CASSLVERELFF. The CDR3 region has the DNA TGCGCCAGCAGCCTAGTAGAGAGGGAGCTGTTTTTT.

This clone appeared once. The rearrangement joins TRBV3-1 (or the pseudogene TRBV3-2) to TRBJ2-3, with a tentative D call TRBD1 (5 bases). This CDR3 is built from 16 residues. V lost 3 bases, J lost 1 base, and 14 bases lay in between. Germline V gene sequence: CDR1 LGHDT, CDR2 YNNKEL (reference sequence). CDR3 sequence: CASSQTRVIGTDTQYF. The CDR3 region has the DNA TGTGCCAGCAGCCAGACCAGGGTAATTGGCACAGATACGCAGTATTTT.

This clone was detected only a few times. The genes are TRBV30 and TRBJ1-6, with D possibly TRBD1 on 6 matching bases. Germline CDR1 reads GTSNPN; CDR2 reads SVGIG (reference sequence). V was clipped by 7 bases and J by 7 bases, with 20 bases between them. CDR3 size: 15 residues. CDR3 coding DNA: TGTGCCTCCAAGGACAGTTGGAATAGGAATTCACCCCTCCACTTT. Protein product: CASKDSWNRNSPLHF.

V and J are TRBV9 and TRBJ2-3; 7 nucleotides agree with TRBD2. The CDR3 covers 13 residues. Germline lookup yields CDR1 SGDLS and CDR2 YYNGEE. Unmatched junction bases numbered 6, after V lost 0 bases and J lost 11 bases. This chain's CDR3 is CASSVDLAGEQYF. The CDR3 DNA reads TGTGCCAGCAGCGTAGACCTCGCGGGAGAGCAGTATTTT.